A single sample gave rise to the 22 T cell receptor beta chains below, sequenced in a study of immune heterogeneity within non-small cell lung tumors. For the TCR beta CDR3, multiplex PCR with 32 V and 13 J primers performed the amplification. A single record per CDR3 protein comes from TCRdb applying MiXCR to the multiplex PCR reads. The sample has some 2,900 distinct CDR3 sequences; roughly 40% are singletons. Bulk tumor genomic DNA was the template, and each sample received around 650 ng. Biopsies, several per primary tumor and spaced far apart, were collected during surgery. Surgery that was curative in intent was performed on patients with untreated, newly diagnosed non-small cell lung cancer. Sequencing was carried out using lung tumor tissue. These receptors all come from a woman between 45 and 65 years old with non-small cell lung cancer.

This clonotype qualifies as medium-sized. The CDR3, as DNA: TGTGCCACCAGCAGAGGTCAGGGGAACACTGAAGCTTTCTTT. It specifies CATSRGQGNTEAFF. The gene calls are TRBV15 and TRBJ1-1; D possibly corresponds to TRBD1 (5 bases). The V gene's germline CDR1 is LNHNV and CDR2 YYDKDF (reference sequence). The CDR3 is 14 residues long. With 1 base removed from V and 1 base from J, the gap between germline ends came to 7 bases.

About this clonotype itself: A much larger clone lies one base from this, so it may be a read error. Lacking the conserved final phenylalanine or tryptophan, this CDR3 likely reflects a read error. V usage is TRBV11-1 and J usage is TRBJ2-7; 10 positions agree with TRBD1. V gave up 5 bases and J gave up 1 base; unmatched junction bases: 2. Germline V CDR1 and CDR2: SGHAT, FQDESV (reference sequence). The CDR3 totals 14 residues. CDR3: CASSRTGGSYEQYL. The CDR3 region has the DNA TGTGCCAGCAGCCGGACAGGGGGTTCCTACGAGCAGTACCTC.

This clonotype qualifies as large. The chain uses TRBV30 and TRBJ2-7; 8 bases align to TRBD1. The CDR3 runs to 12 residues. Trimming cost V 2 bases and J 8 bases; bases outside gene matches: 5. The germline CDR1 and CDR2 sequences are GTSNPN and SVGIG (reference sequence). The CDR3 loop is CAWSPGQGKQYF. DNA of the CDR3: TGTGCCTGGAGTCCCGGACAGGGCAAGCAGTACTTC.

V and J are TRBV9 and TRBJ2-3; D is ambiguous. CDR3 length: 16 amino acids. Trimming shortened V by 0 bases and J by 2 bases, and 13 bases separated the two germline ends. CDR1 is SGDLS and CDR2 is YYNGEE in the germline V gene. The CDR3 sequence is CASSVGFGAYTDTQYF. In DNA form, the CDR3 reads TGTGCCAGCAGCGTAGGGTTTGGTGCTTACACAGATACGCAGTATTTT.

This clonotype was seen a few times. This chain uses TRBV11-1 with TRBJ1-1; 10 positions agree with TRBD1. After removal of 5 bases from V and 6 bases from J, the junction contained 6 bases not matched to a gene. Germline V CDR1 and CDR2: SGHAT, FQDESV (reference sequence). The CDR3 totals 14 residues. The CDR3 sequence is CASSEGQGYPEAFF. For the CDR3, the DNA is TGTGCCAGCAGCGAGGGACAGGGGTACCCTGAAGCTTTCTTT.

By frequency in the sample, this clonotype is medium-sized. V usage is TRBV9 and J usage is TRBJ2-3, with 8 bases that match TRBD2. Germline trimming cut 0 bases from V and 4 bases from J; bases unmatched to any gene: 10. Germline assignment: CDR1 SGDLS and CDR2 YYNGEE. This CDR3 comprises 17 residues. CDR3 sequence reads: CASSVGGSGKVSDTQYF. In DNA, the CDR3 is TGTGCCAGCAGCGTAGGGGGTAGCGGGAAAGTATCAGATACGCAGTATTTT. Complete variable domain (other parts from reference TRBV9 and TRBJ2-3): DSGVTQTPKHLITATGQRVTLRCSPRSGDLSVYWYQQSLDQGLQFLIQYYNGEERAKGNILERFSAQQFPDLHSELNLSSLELGDSALYFCASSVGGSGKVSDTQYFGPGTRLTVL.

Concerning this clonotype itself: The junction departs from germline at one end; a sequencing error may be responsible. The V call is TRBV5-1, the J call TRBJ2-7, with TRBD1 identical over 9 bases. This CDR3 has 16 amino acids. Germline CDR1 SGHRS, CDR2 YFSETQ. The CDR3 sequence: CARSYTSGQGNHEQYF. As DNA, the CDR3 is TGCGCCAGAAGCTACACCTCGGGACAGGGAAACCACGAGCAGTACTTC.

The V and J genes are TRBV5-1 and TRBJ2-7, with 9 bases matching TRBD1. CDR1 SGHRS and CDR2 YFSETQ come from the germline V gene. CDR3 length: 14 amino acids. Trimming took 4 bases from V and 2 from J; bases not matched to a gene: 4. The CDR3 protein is CASSRRDRAYEQYF. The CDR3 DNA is TGCGCCAGCAGCCGCCGGGACAGGGCCTACGAGCAGTACTTC.

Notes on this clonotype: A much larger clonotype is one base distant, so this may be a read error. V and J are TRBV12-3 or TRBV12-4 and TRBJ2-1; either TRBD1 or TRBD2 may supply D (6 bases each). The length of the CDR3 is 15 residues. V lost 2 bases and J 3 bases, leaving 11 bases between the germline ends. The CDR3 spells CASSLRGGNYNEQFF. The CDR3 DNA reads TGTGCCAGCAGTTTAAGAGGGGGGAACTACAATGAGCAGTTCTTC.

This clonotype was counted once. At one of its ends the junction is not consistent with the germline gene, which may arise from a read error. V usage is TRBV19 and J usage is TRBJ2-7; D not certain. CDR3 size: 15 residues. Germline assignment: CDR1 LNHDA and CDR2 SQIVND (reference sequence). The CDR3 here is CASTPSVRGMVERYF. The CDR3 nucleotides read TGTGCCAGTACTCCTTCTGTGAGAGGAATGGTGGAGCGGTACTTC.

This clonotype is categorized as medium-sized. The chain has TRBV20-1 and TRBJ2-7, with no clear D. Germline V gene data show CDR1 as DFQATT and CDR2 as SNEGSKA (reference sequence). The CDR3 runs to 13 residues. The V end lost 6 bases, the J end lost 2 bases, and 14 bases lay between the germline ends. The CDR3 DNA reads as TGCAGTGCCCTGGTCGCACCTACCTACGAGCAGTACTTC. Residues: CSALVAPTYEQYF.

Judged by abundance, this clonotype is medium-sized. CDR3 in amino acids: CASTRKFGTGAMNTEAFF. DNA of the CDR3: TGTGCCAGCACCAGGAAGTTCGGGACAGGTGCCATGAACACTGAAGCTTTCTTT. The genes are TRBV6-1 and TRBJ1-1, with 8 nucleotides matching TRBD1. Trimming at V came to 7 bases and at J to 0 bases, leaving 16 bases not matched to a gene. CDR3 length: 18 amino acids. Germline CDR1 and CDR2: MNHNS and SASEGT.

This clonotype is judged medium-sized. This chain's CDR3 is CASSRSDRNTEAFF. The CDR3, as DNA: TGTGCCAGCAGCCGATCAGACAGGAACACTGAAGCTTTCTTT. The V call is TRBV5-6, the J call TRBJ1-1, with D possibly matching TRBD1 (5 bases). CDR3 size: 14 residues. Trimming cost V 4 bases and J 1 base, with 11 bases left between them. Germline-derived CDR1 and CDR2 are SGHDT and YYEEEE.

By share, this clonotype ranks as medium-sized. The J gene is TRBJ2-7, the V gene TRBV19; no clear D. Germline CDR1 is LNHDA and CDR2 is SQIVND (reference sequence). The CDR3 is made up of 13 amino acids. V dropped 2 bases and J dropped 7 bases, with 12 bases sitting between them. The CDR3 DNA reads TGTGCCAGTAGTATAACCCAAGCGAGGGAGCAGTACTTC. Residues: CASSITQAREQYF.

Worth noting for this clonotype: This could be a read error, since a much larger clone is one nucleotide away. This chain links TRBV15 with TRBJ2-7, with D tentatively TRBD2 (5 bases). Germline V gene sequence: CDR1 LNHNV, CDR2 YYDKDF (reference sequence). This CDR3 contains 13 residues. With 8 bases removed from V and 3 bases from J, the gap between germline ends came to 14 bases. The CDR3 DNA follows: TGTGCCACCCAAGCGGCAGTGGGCTACGAGCAGTACTTC. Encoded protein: CATQAAVGYEQYF.

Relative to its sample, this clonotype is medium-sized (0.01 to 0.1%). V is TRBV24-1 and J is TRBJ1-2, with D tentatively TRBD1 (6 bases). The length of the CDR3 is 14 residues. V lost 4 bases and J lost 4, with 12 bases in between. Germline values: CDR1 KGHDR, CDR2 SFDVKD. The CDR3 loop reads CATSDPGTRYGYTF. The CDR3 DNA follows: TGTGCCACCAGTGACCCCGGGACACGCTATGGCTACACCTTC.

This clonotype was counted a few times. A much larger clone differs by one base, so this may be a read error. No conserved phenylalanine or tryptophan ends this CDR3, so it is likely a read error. Here the CDR3 DNA reads TGCAGCGTTGAGACACCAGTGACTTCCTACGAGCAGTACCTC. Its translation: CSVETPVTSYEQYL. The rearrangement links TRBV29-1 to TRBJ2-7; D is undetermined. The germline gives CDR1 SQVTM, CDR2 ANQGSEA. This CDR3 region has 14 residues. V was shortened by 3 bases and J by 1 base, with 13 bases between the two germline ends.

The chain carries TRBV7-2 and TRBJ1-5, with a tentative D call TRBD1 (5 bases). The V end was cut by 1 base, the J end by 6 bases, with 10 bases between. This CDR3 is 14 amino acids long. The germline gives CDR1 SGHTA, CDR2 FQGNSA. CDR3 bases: TGTGCCAGCAGCTTAGTGTGGGGGGGTCAGCCCCAGCATTTT. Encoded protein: CASSLVWGGQPQHF.

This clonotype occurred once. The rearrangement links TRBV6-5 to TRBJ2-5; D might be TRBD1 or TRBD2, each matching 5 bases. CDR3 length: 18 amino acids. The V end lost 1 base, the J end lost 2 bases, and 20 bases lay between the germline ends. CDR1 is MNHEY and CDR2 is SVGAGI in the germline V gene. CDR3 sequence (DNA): TGTGCCAGCAGTTACTATGCCGTACCGGGACGAGAACAAGAGACCCAGTACTTC. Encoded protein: CASSYYAVPGREQETQYF.

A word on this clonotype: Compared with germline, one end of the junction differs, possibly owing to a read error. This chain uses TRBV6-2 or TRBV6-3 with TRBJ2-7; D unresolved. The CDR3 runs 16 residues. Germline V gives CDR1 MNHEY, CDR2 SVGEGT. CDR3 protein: CAGSDILGDPAYEQYF. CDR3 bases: TGTGCCGGCAGTGACATTCTTGGGGATCCTGCCTACGAGCAGTACTTC.

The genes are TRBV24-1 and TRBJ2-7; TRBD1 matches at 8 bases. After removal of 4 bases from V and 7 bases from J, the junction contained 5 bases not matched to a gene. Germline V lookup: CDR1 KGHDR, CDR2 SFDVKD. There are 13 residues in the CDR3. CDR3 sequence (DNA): TGTGCCACCAGTGACCGGACAGGGCTTGAGCAGTACTTC. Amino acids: CATSDRTGLEQYF.

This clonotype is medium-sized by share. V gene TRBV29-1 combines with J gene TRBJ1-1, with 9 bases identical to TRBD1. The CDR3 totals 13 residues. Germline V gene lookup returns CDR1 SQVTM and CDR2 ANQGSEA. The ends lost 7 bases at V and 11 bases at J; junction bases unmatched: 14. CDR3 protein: CSAPGGTGCFAFF. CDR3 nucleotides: TGCAGCGCCCCGGGGGGGACAGGGTGTTTTGCTTTCTTT.